This T cell receptor beta chain stems from a study of cytomegalovirus exposure and HLA in healthy donors (TCRdb year 2017). About the study as a whole: According to an earlier analysis of a few hundred of the donors, some 180 million T cells yielded 120 million or so unique TCR beta sequences and approximately 280 Gb of sequence data. Using immunosequencing, the study profiled T cell repertoires from 550 to 750 subjects and related those repertoires to cytomegalovirus serostatus. A separate validation cohort of roughly 120 different subjects was used in addition to the 666-subject first cohort. The later analysis used no new phenotypic data to find candidate immune exposures, relying instead on TCR beta sequences and their occurrence across donors. An early release that covered approximately 600 HLA-typed donors contained about 300 gigabases of sequencing data and 65 million to 100 million unique TCR sequences. Donor age, sex, ethnicity and CMV serostatus were collected together with the repertoire data. To predict cytomegalovirus infection status, the study combined high-throughput TCR immunosequencing, statistical association of individual TCRs with disease status, and machine learning. Of the roughly 400 genotyped donors, 65% to 90% fell in the genetic ancestry cluster associated with self-reported Caucasian donors. Among some 410 genotyped donors of the cohort, an average of approximately 240,000 unique TCR beta nucleotide sequences was sequenced per donor, of which 15% to 20% were non-productive. A later analysis re-examined previously published TCR beta repertoires from hundreds of donors and added high-resolution HLA genotyping to investigate patterns of TCR occurrence. Roughly five DR-DQ haplotypes were handled as single units for association and clustering, since linkage in the cohort was strong. Typing coverage differed by locus: A, B, C, DRB1 and DQB1 were typed in roughly 620-640 donors, DQA1 in roughly 510, DPA1 in 600 to 610, and DPB1 in 450 to 480. The study was designed to test whether signatures of past pathogen exposure could be identified by cataloging public T cell receptors. Both class I and class II loci were covered by HLA typing, at four-digit resolution. An earlier analysis of approximately 500 of the donors applied high-throughput TCR beta sequencing to assess whether each TCR beta V gene segment acted as functional or pseudogenic. All discovery cohort repertoires had been generated on a single sequencing platform. A later genetic analysis took genome-wide SNP genotypes for about three fifths of the 666 donors and used that subset as a discovery cohort. Broad study findings and their caveats: The classifier was reported to diagnose cytomegalovirus status with high specificity and sensitivity in both the original cohort and the validation cohort. In a later analysis, HLA-associated TCR beta chains were found to be more clonally expanded and to have lower generation probabilities than equally common non-associated chains. According to a later genetic analysis, donors in an Asian-associated ancestry cluster had fewer N-insertions in productive TCRs than the approximately 650-donor mean. For the cohort, immune exposure information was limited to CMV serostatus. In a later analysis, the rate of TCR association differed among HLA loci, with DRB1 alleles having the most associated TCRs and HLA-C alleles having the fewest. Because HLA typing was unavailable for some donors at each locus, only the typed subset was used in association tests. Roughly uniform sequencing depth across donors was assumed in presence/absence analyses, although this assumption may not hold. A few of the identified cytomegalovirus-associated TCR beta chains were confirmed in vitro to be specific for cytomegalovirus antigens. A cluster of highly shared sequence variants was judged likely to represent a technical artifact of the sequencing pipeline. The study gave a list of around 170 TCR beta chains associated with cytomegalovirus. According to a later analysis, most CMV-associated TCR beta chains appeared to be HLA-restricted, and the HLA associations seemed to be driven largely by CMV exposure. The earlier analysis of some 560 of the donors excluded roughly 16 rarely observed V segments, including chromosome 9 orphons, because counts were too low. A further reported finding was that TCR beta sequences accurately predicted the HLA-A and HLA-B alleles for most subjects in the first cohort. Assigning TCR associations to individual alleles was difficult when HLA alleles, especially DR and DQ, strongly co-occurred. At a false discovery rate of 0.05, a later analysis linked around 17,000 TCR beta sequences to specific HLA alleles. Some IMGT-functional V segments, including TRBV6-2 and TRBV6-3, could not be distinguished by the 87-base-pair reads and were therefore excluded. In an earlier analysis of 450 to 750 of the donors, most TCR beta V segments appeared in productive rearrangements about 90% or about 30% of the time, broadly matching IMGT annotations. It was suggested by the authors that the approach could potentially be generalized to other disease states and immunological phenotypes. While some public TCRs were present in many individuals, most TCR sequences turned up only very rarely across donors. A later genetic analysis associated a missense DCLRE1C variant with V-gene and J-gene trimming of TCR beta chains, and an independent cohort replicated the association. Correlated functional status among segregating V segments might be attributable to linkage disequilibrium, but an unknown experimental factor could not be ruled out. This cohort had only TCR beta chains sequenced, and the lack of alpha or paired-chain data limited which features could be detected. According to a later analysis, parvovirus B19, influenza, CMV and Epstein-Barr virus appeared linked to several top co-occurrence clusters.

The cohort was made up of hundreds of healthy bone marrow donors. At the time of sampling, every cohort member was nominally healthy, though immune exposures that went unrecorded were likely present. The donor was CMV seronegative and was included in the group of under 450 seronegative cohort members. A peripheral blood sample was provided by each donor, and peripheral blood mononuclear cells were used for TCR beta sequencing. The Qiagen DNeasy Blood Extraction Kit was used to extract genomic DNA from the blood cell samples. The germline V gene gives CDR1 as MDHEN and CDR2 as SYDVKM. Germline trimming amounts to 2 bases on V and 2 bases on J, with 7 as the count of junction bases outside the gene matches. Including the terminal cysteine and phenylalanine, the CDR3 comprises 16 residues. Only the CDR3 DNA stays, 48 bases, in frame from base 1. As for this clone: This clone's antigen is unknown.

Library method: the immunoSEQ multiplex PCR assay. For the multiplex PCR, a mixture combining 60 forward primers for TCR Vbeta segments and 13 reverse primers for TCR Jbeta segments was used. A multiplex PCR assay on genomic DNA amplified the CDR3 region of rearranged TCR beta genes. The amplified TCR beta libraries were sequenced on the Illumina HiSeq System as 87-base-pair reads. In the authors' own workflow: A later analysis tallied some 79 million unique TCR beta chains across the roughly 610 repertoires, and approximately 9.9 million of those chains were shared by two or more donors. A nearest-neighbor algorithm error-corrected the raw reads and collapsed the reads into unique sequences, merging closely related sequences to remove PCR and sequencing errors. CDR3 sequences were aligned to IMGT reference sequences to assign V, D and J gene segments. For a sequence to be retained, a match of at least six nucleotides to both a V gene segment and a J gene segment was required. Rearrangements were classified as productive when the CDR3 lacked stop codons and remained in frame with V and J, and all other rearrangements were classified as non-productive. CDR3 was defined according to IMGT convention as the region running from the second conserved V-encoded cysteine to the conserved J-encoded phenylalanine. The earlier analysis of 587 of the donors excluded sequences that lacked an unambiguous match to a single V gene segment. In an earlier analysis of 450 to 700 of the donors, V segments were called functional above 56.7% productive rearrangements and were called segregating when the between-donor standard deviation exceeded 5%. A statistical classification framework was built for diagnosing cytomegalovirus status from the catalog of TCR beta chain sequences. A later analysis assigned V and J genes by comparing TCR nucleotide sequences with IMGT/GENE-DB human TR gene sequences. Using the TCRdist pipeline, a later analysis assigned CDR3 sequences along with most-parsimonious VDJ recombination scenarios. In a later analysis, every TCR beta chain was defined by the combination of its CDR3 amino acid sequence and its V-gene family, and reads without a unique V-gene family were dropped. To address suspected cross-contamination and a sequencing artifact, a later analysis removed roughly 580 highly shared, low-generation-probability nucleotide sequences. A later analysis calculated a clonal expansion index for each public chain from normalized within-repertoire ranks of inferred template counts. In a later analysis, generation probabilities were computed with a VDJ recombination model fitted to out-of-frame rearrangements, and the resulting probabilities were checked against IGoR. In a later analysis, TCR-TCR, TCR-HLA and TCR-CMV co-occurrence was scored with hypergeometric tests, and a repertoire-size bias correction was applied to TCR pairs. To estimate false discovery rates, a later analysis permuted the HLA or CMV assignments 20 times. In a later analysis, co-occurring TCRs were grouped using DBSCAN, and TCRdist sequence similarity was added for clustering within HLA-allele-positive subsets. For co-occurrence clustering, repertoires with fewer than 30,000 or more than 120,000 public chains were excluded, along with five repertoires with anomalous nucleotide sharing. What TCRdb holds here is the immuneACCESS table cut down to in-frame rearrangements. Part of the clones is not present; checked against another copy, under half of the missing clones reflect an unresolved V gene, and the others are unexplained. V and J calls and clone size are given by that table; D and trimming were obtained from the DNA. The sample table holds some 70,000 clones. 4% to 5.5% of the sample goes to the ten largest clones.

The V gene is TRBV28 and the J gene is TRBJ1-1, and TRBD1 aligns with 8 junction nucleotides. Sequenced: PBMCs. This clonotype originated in a man aged 40-55 years in good health and CMV-seronegative. The CDR3 here reads CASSLQGAFVNTEAFF. Read as DNA, the sequence is TGTGCCAGCAGTTTACAGGGGGCGTTTGTCAACACTGAAGCTTTCTTT.